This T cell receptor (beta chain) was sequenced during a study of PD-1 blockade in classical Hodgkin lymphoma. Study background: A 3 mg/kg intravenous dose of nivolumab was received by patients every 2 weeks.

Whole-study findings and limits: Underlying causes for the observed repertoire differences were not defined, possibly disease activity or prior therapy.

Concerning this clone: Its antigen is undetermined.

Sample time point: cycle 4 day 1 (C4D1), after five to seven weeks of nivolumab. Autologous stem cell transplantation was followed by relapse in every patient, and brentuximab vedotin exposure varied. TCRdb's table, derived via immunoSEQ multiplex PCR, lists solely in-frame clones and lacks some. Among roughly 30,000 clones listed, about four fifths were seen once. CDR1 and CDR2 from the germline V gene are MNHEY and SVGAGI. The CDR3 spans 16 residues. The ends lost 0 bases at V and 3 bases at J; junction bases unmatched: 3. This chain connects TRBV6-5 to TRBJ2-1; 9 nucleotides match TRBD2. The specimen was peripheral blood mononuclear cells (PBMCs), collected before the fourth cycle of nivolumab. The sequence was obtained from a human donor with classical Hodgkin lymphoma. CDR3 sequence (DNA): TGTGCCAGCAGTTACTCTGCGGGGGGGCACTACAATGAGCAGTTCTTC. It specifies CASSYSAGGHYNEQFF.